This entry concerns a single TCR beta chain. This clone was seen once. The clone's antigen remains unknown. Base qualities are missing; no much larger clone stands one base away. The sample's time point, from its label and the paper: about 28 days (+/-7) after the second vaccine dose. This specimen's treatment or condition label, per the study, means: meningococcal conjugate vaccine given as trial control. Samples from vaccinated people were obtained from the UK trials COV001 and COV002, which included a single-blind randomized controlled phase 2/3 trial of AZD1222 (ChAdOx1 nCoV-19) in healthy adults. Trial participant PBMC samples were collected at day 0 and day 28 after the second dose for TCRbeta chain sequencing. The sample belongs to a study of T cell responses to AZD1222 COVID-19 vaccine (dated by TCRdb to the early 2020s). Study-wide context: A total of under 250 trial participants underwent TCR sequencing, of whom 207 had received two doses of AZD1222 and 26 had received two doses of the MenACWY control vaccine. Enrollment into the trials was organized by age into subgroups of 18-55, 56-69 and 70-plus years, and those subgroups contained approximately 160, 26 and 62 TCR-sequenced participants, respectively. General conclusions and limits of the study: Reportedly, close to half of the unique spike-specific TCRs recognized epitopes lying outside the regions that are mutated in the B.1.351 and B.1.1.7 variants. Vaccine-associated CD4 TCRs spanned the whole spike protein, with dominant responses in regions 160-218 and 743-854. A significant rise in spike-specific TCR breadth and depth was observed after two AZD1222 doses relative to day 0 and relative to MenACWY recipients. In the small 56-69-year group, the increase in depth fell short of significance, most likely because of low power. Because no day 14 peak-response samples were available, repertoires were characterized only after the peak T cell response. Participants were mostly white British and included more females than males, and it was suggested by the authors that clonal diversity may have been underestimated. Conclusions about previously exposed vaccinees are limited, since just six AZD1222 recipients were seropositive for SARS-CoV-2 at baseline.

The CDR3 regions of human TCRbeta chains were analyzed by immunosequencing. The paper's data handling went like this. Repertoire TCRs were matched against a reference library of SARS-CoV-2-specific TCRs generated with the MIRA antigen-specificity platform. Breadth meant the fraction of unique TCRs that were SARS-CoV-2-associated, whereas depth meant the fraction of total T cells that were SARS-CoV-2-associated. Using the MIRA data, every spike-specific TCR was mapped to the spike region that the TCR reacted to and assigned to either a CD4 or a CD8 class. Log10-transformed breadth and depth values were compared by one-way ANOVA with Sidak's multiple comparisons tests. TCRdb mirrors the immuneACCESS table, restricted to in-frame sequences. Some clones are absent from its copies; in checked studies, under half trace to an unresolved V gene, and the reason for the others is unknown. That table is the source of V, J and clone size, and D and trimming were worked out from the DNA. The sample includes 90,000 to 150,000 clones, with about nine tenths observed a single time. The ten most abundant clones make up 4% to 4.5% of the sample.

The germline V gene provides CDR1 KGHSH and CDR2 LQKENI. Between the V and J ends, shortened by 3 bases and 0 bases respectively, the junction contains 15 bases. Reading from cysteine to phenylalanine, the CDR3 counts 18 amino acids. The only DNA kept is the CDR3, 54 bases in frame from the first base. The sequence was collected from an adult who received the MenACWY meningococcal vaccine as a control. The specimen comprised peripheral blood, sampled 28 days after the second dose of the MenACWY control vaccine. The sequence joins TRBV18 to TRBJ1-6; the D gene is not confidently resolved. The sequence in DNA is TGTGCCAGCTCACCCCGGACGGTAAAGAGCTCCTATAATTCACCCCTCCACTTT. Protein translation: CASSPRTVKSSYNSPLHF. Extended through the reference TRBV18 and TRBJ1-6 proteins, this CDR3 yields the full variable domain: NAGVMQNPRHLVRRRGQEARLRCSPMKGHSHVYWYRQLPEEGLKFMVYLQKENIIDESGMPKERFSAEFPKEGPSILRIQQVVRGDSAAYFCASSPRTVKSSYNSPLHFGNGTRLTVT.